Following are 12 T cell receptor beta chains from one sample sequenced in a study of blood T cell repertoires in COVID-19. Only in-frame clones appear in the TCRdb table, and some are missing; sequencing was by immunoSEQ multiplex PCR. The repertoire includes roughly 100,000 clones, around four fifths of them detected once, and 9.5% to 10% sits in the top ten. The sample was peripheral blood. These receptors originate from a man in his sixties with active or convalescent COVID-19.

J is TRBJ2-2 and V is TRBV6-5; the D gene is possibly TRBD1 (6 bases). CDR3 length: 15 amino acids. Germline V gives CDR1 MNHEY, CDR2 SVGAGI. With 2 bases removed from V and 2 bases from J, the gap between germline ends came to 9 bases. CDR3 amino acids: CASSYGRGNTGELFF. For the CDR3, the DNA is TGTGCCAGCAGTTACGGCAGGGGTAACACCGGGGAGCTGTTTTTT.

This clone was observed once. The chain employs TRBV27 and TRBJ2-1; 14 positions match TRBD2. V was pared by 1 base and J by 0 bases, with 11 bases of the junction left unmatched. The CDR3 totals 21 residues. Germline lookup yields CDR1 MNHEY and CDR2 SMNVEV (reference sequence). DNA for the CDR3: TGTGCCAGCAGTTTATGGTATCCGGGACTAGCGGGAGCTGCCTCCTACAATGAGCAGTTCTTC. It specifies CASSLWYPGLAGAASYNEQFF.

This clone showed up just a few times. This sequence joins TRBV18 and TRBJ1-1, with D unclear. The CDR3 length is 14 residues. Germline CDR1 KGHSH, CDR2 LQKENI. Trimming took off 6 bases at V and 1 base at J, with 12 bases between the two ends. In nucleotides, the CDR3 is TGTGCCAGCTCGCCCGCGACAACGAACACTGAAGCTTTCTTT. Amino acids: CASSPATTNTEAFF.

This chain connects TRBV19 to TRBJ1-1; TRBD1 aligns across 8 bases. This CDR3 has 13 residues. CDR1 and CDR2 from the germline V gene are LNHDA and SQIVND (reference sequence). V lost 4 bases to trimming and J lost 6 bases; unmatched junction nucleotides: 4. CDR3 sequence (DNA): TGTGCCAGTAGTAGGAAACAGGGGGCTGAAGCTTTCTTT. Translating gives CASSRKQGAEAFF.

This clone was seen only a few times. V usage is TRBV3-1 (or the pseudogene TRBV3-2) and J usage is TRBJ2-5, with a weak D call TRBD1 (6 bases). V lost 1 base and J lost 5, with 20 bases in between. Germline CDR1 is LGHDT and CDR2 is YNNKEL (reference sequence). CDR3 length equals 17 residues. The CDR3 nucleotides are TGTGCCAGCAGCCAAGGCCGGGACAAAAAATGGGGGGAGACCCAGTACTTC. Translation gives CASSQGRDKKWGETQYF.

This chain uses TRBV27 with TRBJ2-2, with 9 bases aligning to TRBD2. CDR3 length: 17 residues. Germline V gene sequence: CDR1 MNHEY, CDR2 SMNVEV (reference sequence). The ends lost 3 bases at V and 2 bases at J; junction bases unmatched: 7. The CDR3 reads CASSFSGRGINTGELFF. The CDR3 DNA is TGTGCCAGCAGTTTTAGCGGGAGAGGAATTAACACCGGGGAGCTGTTTTTT.

CDR3 nucleotide sequence: TGTGCCACCAGCAGAGATCCGGGTAGCAATCAGCCCCAGCATTTT. This codes for CATSRDPGSNQPQHF. The chain links TRBV15 to TRBJ1-5; D remains ambiguous. The CDR3 extends over 15 amino acids. The V end was cut by 0 bases, the J end by 0 bases, with 6 bases between. Germline V gene lookup returns CDR1 LNHNV and CDR2 YYDKDF (reference sequence). Complete variable domain (other parts from reference TRBV15 and TRBJ1-5): DAMVIQNPRYQVTQFGKPVTLSCSQTLNHNVMYWYQQKSSQAPKLLFHYYDKDFNNEADTPDNFQSRRPNTSFCFLDIRSPGLGDTAMYLCATSRDPGSNQPQHFGDGTRLSIL.

The chain employs TRBV5-6 and TRBJ2-1; D uncertain. The CDR3 has 13 amino acids. Germline values: CDR1 SGHDT, CDR2 YYEEEE. Trimming removed 0 bases from V and 7 bases from J, with 8 bases in between. The CDR3 DNA reads as TGTGCCAGCAGCTTGGCAGACAATAATGAGCAGTTCTTC. It is translated as CASSLADNNEQFF.

The V call is TRBV5-1, the J call TRBJ1-4; weak D call: TRBD1 (6 bases). Germline CDR1 and CDR2: SGHRS and YFSETQ. V was trimmed by 4 bases and J by 7 bases, leaving 14 bases between them. The CDR3 covers 14 residues. The CDR3 region is CASSTTGKGEKLFF. CDR3 nucleotides: TGCGCCAGCAGCACCACAGGGAAGGGTGAAAAACTGTTTTTT. Full variable domain (remainder filled in from reference TRBV5-1 and TRBJ1-4): KAGVTQTPRYLIKTRGQQVTLSCSPISGHRSVSWYQQTPGQGLQFLFEYFSETQRNKGNFPGRFSGRQFSNSRSEMNVSTLELGDSALYLCASSTTGKGEKLFFGSGTQLSVL.

This chain links TRBV5-1 with TRBJ1-2; TRBD1 aligns across 7 bases. This CDR3 has 15 residues. Looked up from germline, CDR1 is SGHRS and CDR2 is YFSETQ. V shed 0 bases and J 1 base; nucleotides not matched to a gene: 3. The CDR3 sequence is CASSLDRGHNYGYTF. The CDR3 bases are TGCGCCAGCAGCTTGGACAGGGGCCATAACTATGGCTACACCTTC.

The V gene is TRBV6-4, the J gene TRBJ2-1; 11 bases fit TRBD1. This CDR3 comprises 15 residues. Germline V gives CDR1 MRHNA, CDR2 SNTAGT. The V segment lost 6 bases and the J segment 6 bases; nucleotides outside the gene matches: 7. The CDR3 here is CASSAPGQGANEQFF. CDR3 DNA: TGTGCCAGCAGCGCCCCCGGACAGGGGGCCAATGAGCAGTTCTTC.

This sequence joins TRBV6-5 and TRBJ2-3; tentative D call: TRBD2 (7 bases). Trimming removed 7 bases at V and 4 bases at J, with 15 bases between. The CDR3 runs to 14 residues. The germline CDR1 and CDR2 sequences are MNHEY and SVGAGI. CDR3 nucleotides: TGTGCCAGCACCGGGGGCGGGAGTTCAGATACGCAGTATTTT. It is translated as CASTGGGSSDTQYF.